This TCR beta chain stems from a study of cytomegalovirus exposure and HLA in healthy donors. Across the whole study: An early release of data contained 70 million to 95 million unique TCRs, which came from HLA-typed donors.

In the case of this clone: Its antigen is currently unknown. Lacking the conserved final phenylalanine or tryptophan, this CDR3 likely reflects a read error. Because the CDR3's place on the DNA is in doubt, the DNA is left out and the CDR3 is given as listed by TCRdb.

Study results and caveats: V segments that were indistinguishable, TRBV6-2 and TRBV6-3 among them, were omitted from analysis. Cytomegalovirus association was listed for 164 TCR beta chains.

The CDR3 is made up of 16 amino acids, end residues included. CDR1 is MDHEN and CDR2 is SYDVKM in the germline V gene. It was with 60 Vbeta and 13 Jbeta primers that the PCR ran. Only in-frame clones appear in the TCRdb table, and some are missing; sequencing was by immunoSEQ multiplex PCR. The sample has about 160,000 clones; 80% to 90% are singletons. Specimen: PBMCs. The gene calls are TRBV28 and TRBJ1-1; the table names TRBD1, a call not compared with the DNA. The source of this sequence is a woman aged 50 to 65 in good health and CMV-seronegative. CDR3 in amino acids: CASGPYYSLDKAPGLL.